This paragraph covers one T cell receptor beta chain sequence. Following extraction, RNA underwent reverse transcription to cDNA, which served as the sequencing template. The assay was immunoSEQ multiplex PCR, and TCRdb's table has in-frame clones only and misses some. The table includes 180,000 or so clones, 58% detected once. These data originate in a study of CD8+ T cells in alopecia areata. The treatment denotes: oral pan-JAK inhibitor, 5-10 mg twice daily. V lost 3 bases to trimming and J lost 3 bases, with 3 bases between them. Germline V lookup: CDR1 SGHDT, CDR2 YYEEEE. CDR3 length: 11 amino acids.

This chain joins TRBV5-6 and TRBJ2-5; no clear D gene. This clonotype originated in a human donor with alopecia areata. Sequenced material: CD4+ T cells sorted from blood, taken at week 24, from a patient treated with tofacitinib. CDR3 sequence: CASSSKETQYF. The CDR3, as DNA: TGTGCCAGCAGCTCAAAAGAGACCCAGTACTTC.